The clone carrying this TCR beta chain was recorded once. The length of the CDR3 is 14 residues. Germline CDR1 and CDR2: SGHKS and YYEKEE (reference sequence). V lost 5 bases and J lost 4; bases outside the gene matches: 5. The data derive from a study of blood T cell repertoires in COVID-19. As for the study in general: Acute and convalescent COVID-19 specimens originated in the United States, Italy and Spain.

The authors' processing: Reference gene primer amplification in the assay estimated nucleated cell counts. Sequenced by immunoSEQ multiplex PCR; TCRdb stores in-frame clones only, minus some. V and J calls and clone size follow that table, whereas D and trimming were derived from the DNA. The sample yields around 63,000 clones, more than 60% seen once. The TCR was taken from a woman in her forties or fifties with active or convalescent COVID-19. The chain recombines TRBV5-5 with TRBJ2-7; 11 bases map to TRBD1. Sequencing used peripheral blood. This CDR3 is CASSSDRGLYEQYF. The CDR3 coding sequence is TGTGCCAGCAGTTCGGACAGGGGGCTATACGAGCAGTACTTC.